One and the same sample provided the 25 T cell receptor beta chains below, sequenced in a study of blood T cell repertoires in COVID-19 (dated by TCRdb to the early 2020s). Libraries were built with the immunoSEQ multiplex PCR assay. The clones in this table, taken by TCRdb from immuneACCESS, are in-frame only. Not every clone is retained; where verified, under half of the shortfall comes from an unresolved V gene, and the cause of the rest is unknown. In all, the sample holds around 200,000 clones, and about four fifths of those were seen once. In total, the top ten clones hold roughly 6.3% of the sample. Sequenced input: peripheral blood. All receptors come from a human donor in a cohort sampled during active COVID-19.

The J gene is TRBJ2-7, the V gene TRBV21-1; no DNA check was done on the table's D call, TRBD1. TRBV21-1 is assigned pseudogene status. The CDR3 is made up of 12 amino acids. DNA of the CDR3: TGTGCCAGCAGCAAACAGGGCTACGAGCAGTACTTC. This translates into CASSKQGYEQYF.

The rearrangement joins TRBV5-1 to TRBJ2-5; TRBD1 matches 7 bases. Germline-derived CDR1 and CDR2 are SGHRS and YFSETQ. CDR3 length: 15 amino acids. The J segment lost 5 bases and the V segment lost 0 bases, leaving 7 bases of the junction unmatched. CDR3 protein: CASSLDVGGGETQYF. In nucleotides, the CDR3 is TGCGCCAGCAGCTTGGATGTAGGGGGCGGTGAGACCCAGTACTTC.

The CDR3 DNA reads TGCGCCAGCAGCCAAGAACGAGGAAGCGCTGAAGCTTTCTTT. Residues: CASSQERGSAEAFF. V gene TRBV4-1 combines with J gene TRBJ1-1; D call uncertain. CDR1 and CDR2 (germline): MGHRA, YSYEKL. The CDR3 consists of 14 residues. Between the trimmed V and J ends, which lost 0 bases and 6 bases, there was a span of 11 bases.

The genes are TRBV4-2 and TRBJ2-7; 11 bases line up with TRBD1. The germline CDR1 and CDR2 sequences are LGHNA and YNFKEQ. V shed 0 bases and J 3 bases; nucleotides not matched to a gene: 4. The CDR3 contains 16 residues. This CDR3 reads CASSQEAGTGGYEQYF. The CDR3 region has the DNA TGTGCCAGCAGCCAAGAAGCCGGGACAGGGGGCTACGAGCAGTACTTC.

The chain's CDR3 is CASSENWSGKDTQYF. The CDR3 region has the DNA TGTGCCAGCAGTGAAAATTGGTCAGGGAAAGATACGCAGTATTTT. The genes are TRBV6-1 and TRBJ2-3; perhaps TRBD1 as D (5 bases). The CDR3 has 15 residues. Germline V CDR1 and CDR2: MNHNS, SASEGT. The ends were cut back, 2 bases at V and 5 bases at J, with 14 bases in the middle.

V usage is TRBV3-1 (or the pseudogene TRBV3-2) and J usage is TRBJ1-5; D gene uncertain. The CDR3 runs 15 residues. Trimming shortened V by 0 bases and J by 2 bases, and 8 bases separated the two germline ends. In germline, CDR1 is LGHDT, CDR2 YNNKEL (reference sequence). In DNA, the CDR3 is TGTGCCAGCAGCCAAGAGTTGGGAGGCAATCAGCCCCAGCATTTT. This encodes CASSQELGGNQPQHF.

The chain links TRBV21-1 to TRBJ2-3; TRBD1, as called in the table, went unchecked against the DNA. TRBV21-1 constitutes a pseudogene. This CDR3 has 15 residues. The DNA for the CDR3 is TGTGCCAGCAAGGTAGCAGGGGTCGCCACAGATACGCAGTATTTT. Protein: CASKVAGVATDTQYF.

J is TRBJ2-5 and V is TRBV6-5, with 10 bases identical to TRBD2. The CDR3 spans 14 residues. Germline V gives CDR1 MNHEY, CDR2 SVGAGI. The junction had 3 bases not matched to a gene; V was cut back by 5 bases and J by 3 bases. The CDR3 loop reads CASSTGLAEETQYF. CDR3 coding DNA: TGTGCCAGCAGTACAGGACTAGCGGAAGAGACCCAGTACTTC.

J is TRBJ1-4 and V is TRBV4-1; 10 nucleotides line up with TRBD1. The CDR3 length is 15 residues. From germline, CDR1 is MGHRA and CDR2 YSYEKL. J was trimmed by 6 bases and V by 4 bases; bases with no gene match: 5. The CDR3 nucleotides are TGCGCCAGCAGCCTGACCGGGACAGGGGATGAAAAACTGTTTTTT. It is translated as CASSLTGTGDEKLFF.

The chain employs TRBV5-1 and TRBJ1-2; TRBD1 agrees at 7 bases. This CDR3 comprises 15 residues. The V segment lost 4 bases and the J segment 4 bases; nucleotides outside the gene matches: 10. The germline V gene encodes CDR1 SGHRS and CDR2 YFSETQ. This CDR3 is CASSAGTEGGYGYTF. CDR3 coding DNA: TGCGCCAGCAGCGCCGGGACAGAAGGCGGCTATGGCTACACCTTC.

The V gene is TRBV5-1, the J gene TRBJ1-1; D might be TRBD1 (5 bases). From germline, CDR1 is SGHRS and CDR2 YFSETQ. The germline V and J ends were trimmed by 2 bases and 6 bases, with 14 bases remaining between them. This CDR3 has 14 residues. The CDR3 DNA follows: TGCGCCAGCAGCTTCGGGGGAGAAGAGGCTGAAGCTTTCTTT. Residues: CASSFGGEEAEAFF.

The chain uses TRBV5-1 and TRBJ2-2; maybe TRBD1 (6 bases). V gave up 1 base and J gave up 2 bases, with 9 bases separating them. CDR3 length: 15 residues. Germline loops: CDR1 SGHRS, CDR2 YFSETQ. The CDR3 loop reads CASSLWGQNTGELFF. The CDR3, as DNA: TGCGCCAGCAGCTTGTGGGGGCAAAACACCGGGGAGCTGTTTTTT.

This clone turned up a few times. The J gene is TRBJ1-1, the V gene TRBV5-1; D possibly corresponds to TRBD1 (5 bases). The CDR3 is 14 amino acids. Germline assignment: CDR1 SGHRS and CDR2 YFSETQ. The V end lost 2 bases, the J end lost 5 bases, and 13 bases lay between the germline ends. CDR3 bases: TGCGCCAGCAGCTTATCGTCTCGGGGGACTGAAGCTTTCTTT. Its protein product is CASSLSSRGTEAFF.

The chain joins TRBV3-1 (or the pseudogene TRBV3-2) to TRBJ2-7, with D perhaps matching TRBD2 (5 bases). The CDR3 sequence is 12 residues long. Per germline, CDR1 LGHDT and CDR2 YNNKEL (reference sequence). V was clipped by 0 bases and J by 6 bases, with 6 bases between them. CDR3 sequence (DNA): TGTGCCAGCAGCCAAGACGGAGGCGAGCAGTACTTC. Residues: CASSQDGGEQYF.

The V gene is TRBV6-5, the J gene TRBJ2-1; 8 bases agree with TRBD1. The CDR3 totals 16 residues. The V and J ends lost 4 bases and 5 bases, in that order; junction bases with no gene match: 10. Germline V gene sequence: CDR1 MNHEY, CDR2 SVGAGI. The CDR3: CASSFLQGAGHNEQFF. Written as DNA, the CDR3 is TGTGCCAGCAGTTTCCTGCAGGGGGCCGGGCACAATGAGCAGTTCTTC.

V gene TRBV19 combines with J gene TRBJ2-1; 9 positions match TRBD1. CDR1 is LNHDA and CDR2 is SQIVND in the germline V gene (reference sequence). This CDR3 comprises 19 residues. After removal of 8 bases from V and 13 bases from J, the junction contained 30 bases not matched to a gene. The CDR3 DNA reads as TGTGCCAGTTCCCTAGGGGGAAGGACAGGGGTCCAAGAATTTGGCCGACAGTTCTTC. This codes for CASSLGGRTGVQEFGRQFF.

This chain joins TRBV5-1 and TRBJ2-1, with D possibly being TRBD1 (6 bases). This CDR3 region has 15 residues. CDR1 and CDR2 from the germline V gene are SGHRS and YFSETQ. Trimming cost V 1 base and J 4 bases, with 12 bases left between them. The CDR3 is CASSLIQGSYNEQFF. In DNA, the CDR3 is TGCGCCAGCAGCTTGATCCAGGGGAGTTACAATGAGCAGTTCTTC.

The rearrangement uses TRBV19 and TRBJ1-2; the match to TRBD1 covers 9 bases. CDR1 and CDR2 (germline): LNHDA, SQIVND (reference sequence). CDR3 length: 15 residues. The trim removed 5 bases at V and 4 bases at J, leaving 8 bases unmatched. The CDR3 here is CASSPPGQGFYGYTF. CDR3 nucleotide sequence: TGTGCCAGTAGTCCGCCGGGACAGGGCTTCTATGGCTACACCTTC.

As regards this clone: This specimen includes other DNA sequences encoding the same CDR3. V is TRBV5-4 and J is TRBJ2-5; tentative D call: TRBD2 (5 bases). The length of the CDR3 is 13 residues. V dropped 0 bases and J dropped 4 bases, with 7 bases sitting between them. The germline V gene encodes CDR1 SGHNT and CDR2 YYREEE (reference sequence). The CDR3 is CASSLGGRETQYF. The CDR3 nucleotides read TGTGCCAGCAGCTTGGGCGGGCGAGAGACCCAGTACTTC.

V is TRBV7-2 and J is TRBJ1-3; maybe TRBD1 (5 bases). CDR1 and CDR2 from the germline V gene are SGHTA and FQGNSA. V gave up 6 bases and J gave up 4 bases, with 10 bases separating them. This CDR3 comprises 13 residues. CDR3 DNA sequence: TGTGCCAGCAGAGAAGGGGCAGGAAACACCATATATTTT. Its translation is CASREGAGNTIYF.

The J gene is TRBJ2-7, the V gene TRBV5-1, with TRBD1 matching 9 bases. Losses at the gene ends were 0 bases for V and 5 bases for J; bases not matched to a gene: 9. Per germline, CDR1 SGHRS and CDR2 YFSETQ. The CDR3 extends over 16 amino acids. The CDR3 region is CASSLEVGTGPHEQYF. The CDR3, as DNA: TGCGCCAGCAGCTTGGAAGTTGGGACAGGGCCCCACGAGCAGTACTTC.

This chain links TRBV30 with TRBJ2-1; 14 nucleotides match TRBD2. The germline CDR1 and CDR2 sequences are GTSNPN and SVGIG (reference sequence). V shed 6 bases, J shed 3 bases, and the junction held 7 bases outside the gene matches. CDR3 length: 16 residues. CDR3 in amino acids: CACGLAGGTDYNEQFF. In DNA form, the CDR3 reads TGTGCCTGCGGACTAGCGGGGGGCACTGACTACAATGAGCAGTTCTTC.

The count of this clone is one. The chain uses TRBV19 and TRBJ2-7; 12 bases align to TRBD1. The CDR3 runs to 15 residues. V lost 5 bases and J lost 1; bases outside the gene matches: 3. Per germline, CDR1 LNHDA and CDR2 SQIVND (reference sequence). The CDR3 DNA reads as TGTGCCAGTAGTCCGGGACAGGGGGCTTCCTACGAGCAGTACTTC. As protein: CASSPGQGASYEQYF. Looking up the rest from reference TRBV19 and TRBJ2-7 gives the full variable domain: DGGITQSPKYLFRKEGQNVTLSCEQNLNHDAMYWYRQDPGQGLRLIYYSQIVNDFQKGDIAEGYSVSREKKESFPLTVTSAQKNPTAFYLCASSPGQGASYEQYFGPGTRLTVT.

The chain is built from TRBV6-6 and TRBJ1-5; the D gene is possibly TRBD1 (5 bases). Germline CDR1 reads MNHNY; CDR2 reads SVGAGI (reference sequence). V lost 4 bases to trimming and J lost 5 bases, with 15 bases between them. This CDR3 spans 15 amino acids. CDR3 protein: CASSSRPGGDQPQHF. The CDR3 DNA is TGTGCCAGCAGTTCCCGACCTGGGGGGGATCAGCCCCAGCATTTT.

This clone was found a few times. The chain carries TRBV5-6 and TRBJ1-1; TRBD1 is a possible D gene (6 bases). Trimming stripped 2 bases from V and 4 bases from J, with 12 bases between. This CDR3 has 14 amino acids. CDR1 is SGHDT and CDR2 is YYEEEE in the germline V gene. The chain's CDR3 is CASSFRQGGTEAFF. The CDR3 nucleotides are TGTGCCAGCAGCTTCAGGCAAGGGGGCACTGAAGCTTTCTTT.